These 2 T cell receptor beta chains were sequenced from one sample in a study of molecular identifiers for immune sequencing clone quantification. Via MiXCR, TCRdb re-called the PCR reads, giving one row per CDR3 protein. The table lists about 100,000 distinct CDR3 sequences, roughly a fifth of them singletons. The sample comprised naive CD8+ T cells from blood, with Jurkat cell RNA spiked in. Subset here: FACS-sorted CD8+CD4-CCR7+CD45RA+ naive T cells. These receptors originate from a human donor in good health. Some libraries in this study had Jurkat cell RNA spiked in.

Note on this clonotype: A single base separates this from a much larger clone, so it may be a read error. V is TRBV7-3 and J is TRBJ2-2; unclear D gene. The CDR3 totals 12 residues. The germline V and J ends were trimmed by 2 bases and 6 bases, with 4 bases remaining between them. Germline CDR1 is SGHTA and CDR2 is FQGTGA. The CDR3 protein is CASSLYPGELFF. The CDR3 nucleotides are TGTGCCAGCAGCTTATACCCCGGGGAGCTGTTTTTT.

This clonotype was observed many times. The J gene is TRBJ2-7, the V gene TRBV27, with TRBD1 as a possible D gene (6 bases). Deletions cut 2 bases from V and 2 bases from J, with 10 bases between. The CDR3 has 14 residues. Germline values: CDR1 MNHEY, CDR2 SMNVEV (reference sequence). CDR3 sequence reads: CASSLTAGAYEQYF. CDR3 nucleotide sequence: TGTGCCAGCAGTTTAACCGCAGGGGCCTACGAGCAGTACTTC.